The 27 T cell receptor beta chains below were found in one sample sequenced in a study of blood T cell repertoires in COVID-19. Sequencing was performed with immunoSEQ multiplex PCR; in TCRdb, only in-frame clones are kept and a portion is missing. The sample carries a few hundred thousand clones, about 88% recorded once. The source material was peripheral blood. Every receptor here comes from a man between 18 and 35 years old with active or convalescent COVID-19.

CDR3 bases: TGTGCCAGCAGTTCTACAGGGTGGAACACCGGGGAGCTGTTTTTT. Protein: CASSSTGWNTGELFF. The chain combines TRBV27 with TRBJ2-2; D possibly corresponds to TRBD1 (6 bases). The CDR3 runs to 15 residues. The germline CDR1 and CDR2 sequences are MNHEY and SMNVEV (reference sequence). V was clipped by 4 bases and J by 1 base, with 10 bases between them.

This clone was recorded a few times. The chain recombines TRBV9 with TRBJ2-1, with 15 bases matching TRBD2. Germline CDR1 SGDLS, CDR2 YYNGEE. CDR3 length equals 16 residues. V lost 3 bases to trimming and J lost 9 bases; unmatched junction nucleotides: 7. CDR3 in DNA: TGTGCCAGCAGCGCCCCGGGACTAGCGGGGGGACGTGAGCAGTTCTTC. Amino acid sequence: CASSAPGLAGGREQFF.

The V gene is TRBV9, the J gene TRBJ1-1, with a tentative D call TRBD1 (5 bases). Germline CDR1 and CDR2: SGDLS and YYNGEE. Trimming left V 3 bases short and J 3 bases short, with 9 bases between. The CDR3 is 13 amino acids. CDR3 amino acids: CASSGGYYTEAFF. For the CDR3, the DNA is TGTGCCAGCAGCGGGGGCTATTACACTGAAGCTTTCTTT.

The V gene is TRBV30, the J gene TRBJ2-7; 9 nucleotides match TRBD2. With V trimmed by 6 bases and J by 2 bases, 5 bases remained unmatched. This CDR3 is built from 13 residues. In germline, CDR1 is GTSNPN, CDR2 SVGIG (reference sequence). CDR3 in amino acids: CACNLAGAYEQYF. The CDR3 DNA sequence: TGTGCCTGCAACTTAGCGGGGGCCTACGAGCAGTACTTC.

The CDR3 region has the DNA TGTGCCAGCAGCCAAGGACAGGGGAACACTGAAGCTTTCTTT. It specifies CASSQGQGNTEAFF. The chain has TRBV7-9 and TRBJ1-1; 8 bases are shared with TRBD1. The CDR3 loop spans 14 amino acids. The V segment lost 5 bases and the J segment 1 base; nucleotides outside the gene matches: 3. CDR1 and CDR2 (germline): SEHNR, FQNEAQ (reference sequence).

This chain uses TRBV27 with TRBJ2-1; 10 nucleotides match TRBD2. Unmatched junction bases numbered 6, after V lost 3 bases and J lost 7 bases. Germline CDR1 reads MNHEY; CDR2 reads SMNVEV (reference sequence). This CDR3 contains 15 residues. CDR3 loop: CASSLTSGLGNEQFF. The CDR3 region has the DNA TGTGCCAGCAGTTTGACTAGCGGGCTAGGTAATGAGCAGTTCTTC.

The V gene is TRBV30, the J gene TRBJ2-3; unclear D gene. The CDR3 runs 10 residues. The germline V and J ends were trimmed by 8 bases and 5 bases, with 8 bases remaining between them. Germline V gene data show CDR1 as GTSNPN and CDR2 as SVGIG (reference sequence). CDR3 in amino acids: CAAGEDTQYF. CDR3 bases: TGTGCCGCCGGAGAAGATACGCAGTATTTT.

This chain uses TRBV7-9 with TRBJ2-5, with D perhaps TRBD2 (6 bases). Germline V gene data show CDR1 as SEHNR and CDR2 as FQNEAQ (reference sequence). The CDR3 has 15 residues. The V and J ends lost 5 bases and 2 bases respectively, with 15 bases between them. Written as DNA, the CDR3 is TGTGCCAGCAGCCGCGGGGTCATATTTCAAGAGACCCAGTACTTC. Protein sequence: CASSRGVIFQETQYF. Combining the CDR3 with reference TRBV7-9 and TRBJ2-5 gives the whole variable domain DTGVSQNPRHKITKRGQNVTFRCDPISEHNRLYWYRQTLGQGPEFLTYFQNEAQLEKSRLLSDRFSAERPKGSFSTLEIQRTEQGDSAMYLCASSRGVIFQETQYFGPGTRLLVL.

This chain uses TRBV28 with TRBJ1-5; 8 nucleotides agree with TRBD1. This CDR3 contains 14 residues. The germline CDR1 and CDR2 sequences are MDHEN and SYDVKM. The V gene end was trimmed by 2 bases and the J gene end by 6 bases; junction bases not matched to a gene: 3. CDR3 residues: CASSLTGGGQPQHF. The CDR3, as DNA: TGTGCCAGCAGTTTAACAGGGGGTGGTCAGCCCCAGCATTTT.

This clone was recorded a few times. The rearrangement links TRBV5-6 to TRBJ2-1; 7 bases are a match to TRBD2. CDR3 size: 16 residues. J lost 5 bases, V lost 0 bases, and 8 bases had no gene match. Germline values: CDR1 SGHDT, CDR2 YYEEEE. CDR3 nucleotides: TGTGCCAGCAGCTTGGGGTTTAGCGGGTACCACAATGAGCAGTTCTTC. Amino acids: CASSLGFSGYHNEQFF.

The genes are TRBV19 and TRBJ1-2; the D is unclear. V was shortened by 6 bases and J by 1 base, with 15 bases between the two germline ends. The CDR3 contains 15 residues. CDR1 is LNHDA, CDR2 SQIVND, per germline (reference sequence). For the CDR3, the DNA is TGTGCCAGTAGCACCGTATTCTCGGTTAACTATGGCTACACCTTC. This codes for CASSTVFSVNYGYTF.

In this sample, this clone turned up many times. The CDR3 coding sequence is TGTGCCAGCAGCTCCGCAGGTCTCTATGGCTACACCTTC. As protein: CASSSAGLYGYTF. V usage is TRBV12-3 or TRBV12-4 and J usage is TRBJ1-2, with no clear D. Trimming pared 6 bases from V and 4 bases from J, leaving 12 bases between. The CDR3 length is 13 residues.

This rearrangement joins TRBV7-2 to TRBJ2-7, with a tentative D call TRBD1 (6 bases). The CDR3 has 16 amino acids. The germline V gene encodes CDR1 SGHTA and CDR2 FQGNSA. V shed 4 bases and J shed 3 bases, with 19 bases lying between them. The CDR3 is CASSSDQGLTYYEQYF. The DNA for the CDR3 is TGTGCCAGCAGCTCAGACCAGGGGCTCACCTACTACGAGCAGTACTTC. Supplemented by reference TRBV7-2 and TRBJ2-7, the full variable domain reads GAGVSQSPSNKVTEKGKDVELRCDPISGHTALYWYRQSLGQGLEFLIYFQGNSAPDKSGLPSDRFSAERTGGSVSTLTIQRTQQEDSAVYLCASSSDQGLTYYEQYFGPGTRLTVT.

This clone was found once. The V call is TRBV19, the J call TRBJ1-2; 8 bases fit TRBD1. The ends lost 4 bases at V and 5 bases at J; junction bases unmatched: 9. The CDR3 sequence is 15 residues long. Germline CDR1 LNHDA, CDR2 SQIVND (reference sequence). The CDR3 here is CASSRGDRRGYGYTF. The CDR3 coding sequence is TGTGCCAGTAGTAGGGGGGACAGGCGAGGGTATGGCTACACCTTC.

The chain combines TRBV5-1 with TRBJ1-6; a weak D match, TRBD1 (6 bases). The CDR3 has 17 amino acids. Germline V gene lookup returns CDR1 SGHRS and CDR2 YFSETQ. V was shortened by 3 bases and J by 6 bases, with 19 bases between the two germline ends. The CDR3 DNA reads as TGCGCCAGCAGCTGGGGGCTAGGGGTGGGGAGTAATTCACCCCTCCACTTT. As protein: CASSWGLGVGSNSPLHF.

This clone was recorded only once. V and J are TRBV28 and TRBJ1-2; no reliable D call. There are 12 residues in the CDR3. From germline, CDR1 is MDHEN and CDR2 SYDVKM. The V and J ends lost 3 bases and 4 bases respectively, with 6 bases between them. The CDR3 reads CASSFDIYGYTF. CDR3 in DNA: TGTGCCAGCAGTTTCGACATCTATGGCTACACCTTC.

The chain links TRBV7-9 to TRBJ2-3; 8 nucleotides match TRBD1. The ends lost 4 bases at V and 2 bases at J; junction bases unmatched: 2. The CDR3 contains 14 residues. The V gene's germline CDR1 is SEHNR and CDR2 FQNEAQ (reference sequence). The CDR3 region is CASSSDRDTDTQYF. DNA for the CDR3: TGTGCCAGCAGCTCGGACAGGGACACAGATACGCAGTATTTT.

In regard to this clone: This sample includes further DNA sequences coding for the same CDR3. J is TRBJ1-1 and V is TRBV28, with D perhaps TRBD1 (5 bases). The CDR3 has 13 amino acids. The V end was cut by 6 bases, the J end by 1 base, with 9 bases between. CDR1 and CDR2 (germline): MDHEN, SYDVKM. The CDR3 nucleotides are TGTGCCAGCAGCCCAGGACAGAACACTGAAGCTTTCTTT. It is translated as CASSPGQNTEAFF.

This sequence joins TRBV7-2 and TRBJ2-1; TRBD1 aligns across 9 bases. J lost 8 bases, V lost 5 bases, and 4 bases had no gene match. This CDR3 is built from 13 residues. Germline CDR1 and CDR2: SGHTA and FQGNSA. This chain's CDR3 is CASSEGTGYEQFF. DNA for the CDR3: TGTGCCAGCAGCGAGGGGACAGGGTATGAGCAGTTCTTC.

The chain is built from TRBV6-5 and TRBJ2-3, with D tentatively TRBD1 (6 bases). The CDR3 is 14 amino acids. Trimming took off 6 bases at V and 2 bases at J, with 12 bases between the two ends. Germline values: CDR1 MNHEY, CDR2 SVGAGI. The CDR3 DNA reads as TGTGCCAGCAGCCGGGACAAATACACAGATACGCAGTATTTT. It yields the protein CASSRDKYTDTQYF.

The chain uses TRBV7-8 and TRBJ2-7, with TRBD1 matching over 12 bases. The germline CDR1 and CDR2 sequences are SGHVS and FQNEAQ. The CDR3 has 16 residues. The V segment lost 3 bases and the J segment 6 bases; nucleotides outside the gene matches: 9. The CDR3 is CASSFAAGTGGFEQYF. Here the CDR3 DNA reads TGTGCCAGCAGCTTCGCCGCGGGGACAGGGGGCTTCGAGCAGTACTTC. The full variable domain, rest sourced from reference TRBV7-8 and TRBJ2-7, is GAGVSQSPRYKVAKRGQDVALRCDPISGHVSLFWYQQALGQGPEFLTYFQNEAQLDKSGLPSDRFFAERPEGSVSTLKIQRTQQEDSAVYLCASSFAAGTGGFEQYFGPGTRLTVT.

The genes are TRBV4-3 and TRBJ2-2, with 13 positions matching TRBD2. V was pared by 0 bases and J by 6 bases, with 13 bases of the junction left unmatched. The CDR3 is 20 residues long. The germline CDR1 and CDR2 sequences are LGHNA and YSLEER. CDR3 in amino acids: CASSQDNLRTSGSRAGELFF. The DNA of the CDR3 is TGCGCCAGCAGCCAAGATAACCTAAGGACTAGCGGGAGTAGAGCCGGGGAGCTGTTTTTT.

The chain has TRBV9 and TRBJ1-1, with D unresolved. Trimming took off 0 bases at V and 7 bases at J, with 10 bases between the two ends. The CDR3 runs to 13 residues. CDR1 is SGDLS and CDR2 is YYNGEE in the germline V gene. The CDR3 loop reads CASSVVPGNEAFF. CDR3 DNA sequence: TGTGCCAGCAGCGTAGTGCCCGGGAATGAAGCTTTCTTT.

The genes are TRBV30 and TRBJ1-2, with D unresolved. This CDR3 is built from 12 residues. Germline CDR1 is GTSNPN and CDR2 is SVGIG (reference sequence). Trimming cost V 0 bases and J 8 bases, with 10 bases left between them. Here the CDR3 reads CAWSVNTRGYTF. CDR3 bases: TGTGCCTGGAGTGTTAATACGAGGGGCTACACCTTC.

The chain combines TRBV7-9 with TRBJ2-7; 7 nucleotides line up with TRBD1. The CDR3 is made up of 14 amino acids. The J segment lost 2 bases and the V segment lost 5 bases, leaving 6 bases of the junction unmatched. Germline lookup yields CDR1 SEHNR and CDR2 FQNEAQ (reference sequence). CDR3 coding DNA: TGTGCCAGCAGCCACCGGGACAGTCCCTACGAGCAGTACTTC. It translates to CASSHRDSPYEQYF.

The CDR3 coding sequence is TGTGCCAGCAGTGGGACACCGGGACTAGCGGGCAATGAGCAGTTCTTC. This gives the protein CASSGTPGLAGNEQFF. The V call is TRBV6-4, the J call TRBJ2-1, with 12 bases identical to TRBD2. Germline assignment: CDR1 MRHNA and CDR2 SNTAGT. V lost 4 bases to trimming and J lost 6 bases; unmatched junction nucleotides: 7. This CDR3 spans 16 amino acids.

The chain employs TRBV6-5 and TRBJ2-1; 10 nucleotides match TRBD2. Germline values: CDR1 MNHEY, CDR2 SVGAGI. The V gene end was trimmed by 8 bases and the J gene end by 15 bases; junction bases not matched to a gene: 19. The CDR3 runs 15 residues. DNA for the CDR3: TGTGCCAGCTCCCCGACGCGGACTAGCGGCTTTAGGGGGTTCTTC. It specifies CASSPTRTSGFRGFF.